These T cell receptor beta chains were read from a single sample in a study of blood T cell repertoires in COVID-19. The assay was immunoSEQ multiplex PCR, and TCRdb's table has in-frame clones only and misses some. The sample holds under 300,000 clones, roughly 80% seen once. Material: peripheral blood. The receptors here all came from a woman under 30 with acute or convalescent COVID-19. Both conserved end residues are part of each CDR3. The order of the fields is D gene, J gene, clone size, V gene, CDR3 protein, CDR3 DNA. A D gene is named only where the DNA matches it firmly. Expanded clones get a size class; other rows say once, few or many, or leave the size out.

TRBD2 TRBJ2-1 - TRBV7-9 CASSLAAGGRAWNEQFF TGTGCCAGCAGCTTAGCGGCTGGCGGGAGGGCGTGGAATGAGCAGTTCTTC
TRBD1 TRBJ1-1 - TRBV2 CASSDGTGPEAFF TGTGCCAGCAGTGACGGGACAGGGCCTGAAGCTTTCTTT
- TRBJ1-2 once TRBV14 CASSYEFSDWDFYGYTF TGTGCCAGCAGCTATGAATTTTCCGACTGGGACTTCTATGGCTACACCTTC
- TRBJ2-1 - TRBV5-4 CASSPGTTEQFF TGTGCCAGCAGCCCCGGGACAACTGAGCAGTTCTTC
TRBD1 TRBJ2-7 - TRBV6-5 CASSRQGPSGYEQYF TGTGCCAGCAGTCGACAGGGACCCAGCGGCTACGAGCAGTACTTC
- TRBJ1-5 - TRBV21-1 CASSKPGQGQHSNQPQHF TGTGCCAGCAGCAAGCCGGGACAGGGACAGCATAGCAATCAGCCCCAGCATTTT
TRBD1 TRBJ1-1 - TRBV29-1 CSVGKGAAVGEAFF TGCAGCGTTGGAAAGGGGGCGGCGGTTGGGGAAGCTTTCTTT
TRBD2 TRBJ2-1 - TRBV4-3 CASSQDSGSLAGGYNEQFF TGCGCCAGCAGCCAAGATTCGGGCTCACTAGCGGGAGGATACAATGAGCAGTTCTTC
- TRBJ2-1 - TRBV5-6 CASSFGLAPYNEQFF TGTGCCAGCAGCTTTGGGCTAGCGCCCTACAATGAGCAGTTCTTC
- TRBJ2-7 few TRBV5-5 CASSLGGYEQYF TGTGCCAGCAGCTTAGGCGGGTACGAGCAGTACTTC
- TRBJ2-3 - TRBV2 CASSGQTDTQYF TGTGCCAGCAGTGGCCAGACAGATACGCAGTATTTT
TRBD2 TRBJ2-1 - TRBV7-2 CASSPIAGALSYNEQFF TGTGCCAGCAGCCCAATAGCGGGAGCATTGTCCTACAATGAGCAGTTCTTC
TRBD1 TRBJ1-2 - TRBV7-9 CASSLLVRGHGYTF TGTGCCAGCAGCTTATTAGTCAGGGGGCATGGCTACACCTTC
TRBD1 TRBJ2-7 few TRBV27 CASSSALGGVDDEQYF TGTGCCAGCAGCTCCGCCTTAGGGGGCGTAGACGACGAGCAGTACTTC
TRBD1 TRBJ2-5 - TRBV19 CASSIGLVTGPQETQYF TGTGCCAGTAGTATCGGCCTAGTGACAGGGCCCCAAGAGACCCAGTACTTC
TRBD1 TRBJ1-5 - TRBV30 CAWSLARTGTYSNQPQHF TGTGCCTGGAGTCTCGCGAGGACAGGGACCTATAGCAATCAGCCCCAGCATTTT
TRBD2 TRBJ2-7 once TRBV6-5 CASRDPSGRVDKQYF TGTGCCAGCAGGGACCCTAGCGGGAGGGTAGATAAGCAGTACTTC
- TRBJ2-1 - TRBV7-6 CASSLQGRNEQFF TGTGCCAGCAGCTTACAGGGCCGTAATGAGCAGTTCTTC
- TRBJ2-3 - TRBV7-9 CASSLLTMVETQYF TGTGCCAGCAGCTTACTTACAATGGTGGAGACGCAGTATTTT
- TRBJ1-1 - TRBV10-2 CASSDRGTEAFF TGCGCCAGCAGTGACCGGGGCACTGAAGCTTTCTTT
- TRBJ2-2 - TRBV7-6 CASSLPLRGRANTGELFF TGTGCCAGCAGCTTACCCCTACGGGGGAGAGCGAACACCGGGGAGCTGTTTTTT
- TRBJ1-2 - TRBV28 CASSLGGYGYTF TGTGCCAGCAGCCTGGGGGGGTATGGCTACACCTTC
- TRBJ1-3 once TRBV27 CASSFGLSGNTIYF TGTGCCAGCAGTTTCGGACTGAGTGGAAACACCATATATTTT
TRBD2 TRBJ2-3 - TRBV5-4 CASSLGLAGVGDTQYF TGTGCCAGCAGCTTAGGACTAGCGGGAGTAGGGGATACGCAGTATTTT
- TRBJ2-3 - TRBV18 CASSPVGGLTDTQYF TGTGCCAGCTCACCCGTCGGAGGGCTCACAGATACGCAGTATTTT
- TRBJ2-3 - TRBV7-9 CASSFGGLSTDTQYF TGTGCCAGCAGCTTCGGCGGACTATCCACAGATACGCAGTATTTT
- TRBJ2-7 - TRBV4-3 CASSRDKNYEQYF TGCGCCAGCAGTCGGGACAAAAACTACGAGCAGTACTTC
- TRBJ2-3 - TRBV7-2 CASSLVGGTDTQYF TGTGCCAGCAGCTTAGTCGGGGGCACAGATACGCAGTATTTT
- TRBJ2-7 - TRBV7-9 CASSSSGSQVQYF TGTGCCAGCAGCTCGTCCGGGAGCCAGGTGCAGTACTTC
- TRBJ2-5 - TRBV20-1 CSASGEIQETQYF TGCAGTGCTAGTGGGGAGATCCAAGAGACCCAGTACTTC
- TRBJ2-3 - TRBV5-1 CASRLYTDTQYF TGCGCCAGCCGACTTTACACAGATACGCAGTATTTT
- TRBJ2-7 - TRBV5-1 CASSRSGETYEQYF TGCGCCAGCAGCCGCAGTGGGGAGACCTACGAGCAGTACTTC
- TRBJ2-5 - TRBV2 CASLLTGEETQYF TGTGCCAGCCTGCTGACTGGAGAAGAGACCCAGTACTTC
TRBD2 TRBJ2-1 - TRBV4-1 CASSQEIQDGLAGGPAYNEQFF TGCGCCAGCAGCCAAGAAATCCAAGACGGACTAGCGGGAGGGCCCGCCTACAATGAGCAGTTCTTC
- TRBJ1-3 - TRBV19 CASSIMAATGNTIYF TGTGCCAGTAGTATAATGGCGGCTACTGGAAACACCATATATTTT
- TRBJ2-2 - TRBV4-1 CASSQEGSNTGELFF TGCGCCAGCAGCCAAGAGGGTAGCAACACCGGGGAGCTGTTTTTT
TRBD2 TRBJ2-5 - TRBV7-2 CASSLGTRGETQYF TGTGCCAGCAGCTTAGGGACTAGGGGTGAGACCCAGTACTTC
- TRBJ2-7 - TRBV7-9 CASSLEYGQHYEQYF TGTGCCAGCAGCTTAGAGTATGGACAACACTACGAGCAGTACTTC
- TRBJ2-5 - TRBV6-6 CASSYTSQETQYF TGTGCCAGCAGTTACACTAGCCAAGAGACCCAGTACTTC
- TRBJ1-3 few TRBV19 CASSIGQISSGNTIYF TGTGCCAGTAGTATAGGACAGATCAGCTCTGGAAACACCATATATTTT
TRBD1 TRBJ1-2 - TRBV5-1 CASSDWTGPNYGYTF TGCGCCAGCAGCGATTGGACAGGGCCTAACTATGGCTACACCTTC
- TRBJ2-7 many TRBV7-9 CASSSDYYEQYF TGTGCCAGCAGCTCTGACTACTACGAGCAGTACTTC
TRBD1 TRBJ2-6 - TRBV19 CASSIYAGGSGANVLTF TGTGCCAGTAGTATCTACGCAGGGGGCTCTGGGGCCAACGTCCTGACTTTC
TRBD1 TRBJ1-1 - TRBV27 CASSWVGGKEAFF TGTGCCAGCAGTTGGGTAGGGGGCAAGGAAGCTTTCTTT